These T cell receptor beta chains were read from a single sample in a study of blood T cell repertoires in COVID-19. Sequenced by immunoSEQ multiplex PCR; TCRdb stores in-frame clones only, minus some. This sample yields tens of thousands of clones, of which roughly four fifths are seen a single time; 2% to 2.5% belongs to the top ten. Sequencing was done on a sample of peripheral blood. Every receptor here comes from a man between 65 and 85 years old with COVID-19, enrolled during active disease. Both conserved end residues are part of each CDR3. A D gene is named only where the DNA matches it firmly. For some rows the clone size is stated as once, few or many, or as a class when expanded; others skip it.

j_call clone_size d_call v_call cdr3_nt cdr3_aa
TRBJ1-3 . TRBD1 TRBV19 TGTGCCAGTAGTATTTGGGACAGCTCTGGAAACACCATATATTTT CASSIWDSSGNTIYF
TRBJ1-2 . TRBD1 TRBV13 TGTGCCAGCAGCCCTACCTACGGGACAGGGGTCGGCTATGGCTACACCTTC CASSPTYGTGVGYGYTF
TRBJ2-1 . TRBD2 TRBV5-4 TGTGCCAGCAGCTTGGGGGGGACTAGCGGGAGAGACAATGAGCAGTTCTTC CASSLGGTSGRDNEQFF
TRBJ1-4 once . TRBV14 TGTGCCAGCAGCCAAGATTCCCGGGATCCGGATGAAAAACTGTTTTTT CASSQDSRDPDEKLFF
TRBJ1-2 few TRBD1 TRBV6-5 TGTGCCAGCACCGGAAGGACAGGGGGCGCGAATGGCTACACCTTC CASTGRTGGANGYTF
TRBJ2-4 once . TRBV3-1/TRBV3-2 TGTGCCAGCAGTGGGCGGGACAGAAAAAACATTCAGTACTTC CASSGRDRKNIQYF
TRBJ1-2 . TRBD1 TRBV19 TGTGCCAGTAGTATGAGGACAGGTTCATATGGCTACACCTTC CASSMRTGSYGYTF
TRBJ2-5 . TRBD2 TRBV9 TGTGCCAGCAGCGTAGAGGGTAGCGGGAGGATGGAGACCCAGTACTTC CASSVEGSGRMETQYF
TRBJ2-1 once . TRBV19 TGTGCCAGTAGTAACAGGATTTTGGTCTTC CASSNRILVF
TRBJ2-7 . . TRBV25-1 TGTGCCAGCAGTGAATCGATATCTGTGGCGGGATCGGGGCGCGAGCAGTACTTC CASSESISVAGSGREQYF
TRBJ2-7 once TRBD2 TRBV10-3 TGTGCCATCAGTGAGTCAAGCGGGAGTGACGAGCAGTACTTC CAISESSGSDEQYF
TRBJ1-1 many . TRBV20-1 TGCAGTGCTAGAGATGCCAGCGGAGCTTTCTTT CSARDASGAFF
TRBJ1-2 . . TRBV27 . CASSSSQGWIYGYTF
TRBJ1-3 . . TRBV5-1 TGCGCCAGCAGCTTGGAAGCCTCTGGAAACACCATATATTTT CASSLEASGNTIYF
TRBJ1-5 medium-sized TRBD1 TRBV3-1/TRBV3-2 TGTGCCAGCAGCCCCTGGACAGGGAGCAATCAGCCCCAGCATTTT CASSPWTGSNQPQHF
TRBJ1-5 . TRBD1 TRBV28 TGTGCCAGCAGTTTGACAGGGCATCAGCCCCAGCATTTT CASSLTGHQPQHF
TRBJ2-7 once . TRBV28 TGTGCCAGCAGTTTCGGGACTGGGTCCTACGAGCAGTACTTC CASSFGTGSYEQYF
TRBJ1-2 . . TRBV9 . CASSVASGTGVRYTF
TRBJ2-2 . TRBD2 TRBV4-3 TGCGCCAGCAGCCAAATAGCGGGAGGGACCGGGGAGCTGTTTTTT CASSQIAGGTGELFF
TRBJ2-1 few . TRBV19 TGTGCCAGTAGTGCCGACAGTAGCTCCTACAATGAGCAGTTCTTC CASSADSSSYNEQFF
TRBJ1-5 few . TRBV5-6 TGTGCCAGCAGCTTGGAGGGGATCAATCAGCCCCAGCATTTT CASSLEGINQPQHF
TRBJ2-2 once . TRBV30 TGTGCCTGGAGTCCACTATTAACCGGGGAGCTGTTTTTT CAWSPLLTGELFF
TRBJ2-2 few . TRBV3-1/TRBV3-2 TGTGCCAGCAGCGAAACCTCCGGGGGCACCGGGGAGCTGTTTTTT CASSETSGGTGELFF
TRBJ2-7 . . TRBV27 TGTGCCAGCAGTTTAGGAGGGGGCAAGAACGAGCAGTACTTC CASSLGGGKNEQYF
TRBJ2-1 once . TRBV27 TGTGCCAGCAGTCCCCTGTGGACTGGGACCTACAATGAGCAGTTCTTC CASSPLWTGTYNEQFF
TRBJ2-2 . TRBD1 TRBV5-1 TGCGCCAGCAGAGATTTGGGACAGGGATTCACCGGGGAGCTGTTTTTT CASRDLGQGFTGELFF
TRBJ1-1 . TRBD1 TRBV5-4 TGTGCCAGCAGCGGACAGGGAAAACCCGACACTGAAGCTTTCTTT CASSGQGKPDTEAFF
TRBJ1-1 . . TRBV28 TGTGCCAGCGGTTATAGTGAAGCTTTCTTT CASGYSEAFF